The 18 T cell receptor beta chains in this list originate from one sample, sequenced in a study of control samples from healthy donors and cancer patients. This table comes from immunoSEQ multiplex PCR, and its TCRdb copy is limited to in-frame clones, with some not included. The sample shows around 82,000 clones, roughly 86% of them seen only once. What was sequenced was blood. Receptor source: a man aged 50 or older in good health.

This chain uses TRBV15 with TRBJ1-4; TRBD1 is a possible D gene (5 bases). In germline, CDR1 is LNHNV, CDR2 YYDKDF (reference sequence). The CDR3 consists of 16 residues. Trimming removed 1 base at V and 0 bases at J, with 9 bases between. The CDR3 nucleotides read TGTGCCACCAGCAGAGGACAGAGCGCAACTAATGAAAAACTGTTTTTT. This codes for CATSRGQSATNEKLFF.

This chain joins TRBV2 and TRBJ2-7; D not resolved. V was clipped by 5 bases and J by 0 bases, with 2 bases between them. In germline, CDR1 is SNHLY, CDR2 FYNNEI. The CDR3 is made up of 11 amino acids. In nucleotides, the CDR3 is TGTGCCAGCAGTAACTCCTACGAGCAGTACTTC. Translating it yields CASSNSYEQYF.

The chain combines TRBV11-1 with TRBJ2-2; D is uncertain. This CDR3 has 15 amino acids. The germline V gene encodes CDR1 SGHAT and CDR2 FQDESV (reference sequence). Trimming removed 1 base from V and 3 bases from J, with 9 bases in between. CDR3 residues: CASSLGRFDTGELFF. In DNA form, the CDR3 reads TGTGCCAGCAGCTTAGGCCGTTTCGACACCGGGGAGCTGTTTTTT.

This sequence joins TRBV27 and TRBJ1-6; no clear D. The CDR3 sequence is 15 residues long. Germline V gives CDR1 MNHEY, CDR2 SMNVEV (reference sequence). V was trimmed by 4 bases and J by 14 bases, leaving 21 bases between them. DNA for the CDR3: TGTGCCAGCAGTTCGTGGGAGGGTAGCCTAACGGCCCTCCACTTT. It codes for CASSSWEGSLTALHF.

This sequence joins TRBV5-1 and TRBJ2-5; tentative D call: TRBD1 (5 bases). CDR1 and CDR2 from the germline V gene are SGHRS and YFSETQ. V dropped 2 bases and J dropped 0 bases, with 8 bases sitting between them. This CDR3 is 14 amino acids long. CDR3 loop: CASSFSGNQETQYF. The CDR3 DNA sequence: TGCGCCAGCAGCTTTTCAGGGAACCAAGAGACCCAGTACTTC.

The DNA of the CDR3 is TGTGCCAGCAGCTTTTTGGAGGGGGCCTACGAGCAGTACTTC. It yields the protein CASSFLEGAYEQYF. The V call is TRBV11-2, the J call TRBJ2-7; either TRBD1 or TRBD2 may fit D (6 bases each). The CDR3 is 14 residues long. The V gene's germline CDR1 is SGHAT and CDR2 FQNNGV. Trimming took 3 bases from V and 2 from J, leaving 11 bases between them.

V usage is TRBV30 and J usage is TRBJ2-1, with unresolved D. The V end lost 2 bases, the J end lost 2 bases, and 7 bases lay between the germline ends. The CDR3 has 13 amino acids. CDR1 is GTSNPN, CDR2 SVGIG, per germline (reference sequence). DNA for the CDR3: TGTGCCTGGAGTAGTGTGGCCTACAATGAGCAGTTCTTC. Translated: CAWSSVAYNEQFF.

This clone was seen a single time. The chain carries TRBV6-5 and TRBJ2-1; D is perhaps TRBD2 (6 bases). The V gene lost 6 bases and the J gene lost 4 bases, with 13 bases spanning the gap. The CDR3 runs 14 residues. Germline V gene lookup returns CDR1 MNHEY and CDR2 SVGAGI. In nucleotides, the CDR3 is TGTGCCAGCAGGCGGGACCCACATTACAATGAGCAGTTCTTC. It encodes CASRRDPHYNEQFF.

V and J are TRBV7-2 and TRBJ1-3, with D perhaps matching TRBD1 (6 bases). This CDR3 is 15 amino acids long. Trimming left V 5 bases short and J 3 bases short, with 14 bases between. Germline CDR1 reads SGHTA; CDR2 reads FQGNSA. CDR3 sequence (DNA): TGTGCCAGCAGCCCCTGGGGGGCCCTTGGAAACACCATATATTTT. As protein: CASSPWGALGNTIYF.

The chain links TRBV10-3 to TRBJ1-2; 8 bases map to TRBD1. V trimming: 4 bases; J trimming: 7 bases; junction bases outside the gene matches: 8. Looked up from germline, CDR1 is ENHRY and CDR2 is SYGVKD. The CDR3 runs to 14 residues. This CDR3 reads CAISGLAGGSGYTF. Written as DNA, the CDR3 is TGTGCCATCAGTGGACTAGCAGGGGGCTCTGGCTACACCTTC.

In its sample, this clone was seen once. DNA of the CDR3: TGTGCCAGCAGCCTACTCGCGGGGGGGGTCACAGATACGCAGTATTTT. It is translated as CASSLLAGGVTDTQYF. This chain links TRBV3-1 (or the pseudogene TRBV3-2) with TRBJ2-3; 9 bases align to TRBD2. After removal of 4 bases from V and 2 bases from J, the junction contained 7 bases not matched to a gene. This CDR3 contains 16 residues. The V gene's germline CDR1 is LGHDT and CDR2 YNNKEL (reference sequence).

This rearrangement joins TRBV7-2 to TRBJ2-7, with D perhaps TRBD2 (5 bases). The V gene's germline CDR1 is SGHTA and CDR2 FQGNSA. V was pared by 5 bases and J by 7 bases, with 12 bases between. The CDR3 has 12 amino acids. The CDR3 is CASSLGMGEQYF. CDR3 nucleotides: TGTGCCAGCAGCCTCGGGATGGGGGAGCAGTACTTC. The whole variable domain, filled in from reference TRBV7-2 and TRBJ2-7, reads GAGVSQSPSNKVTEKGKDVELRCDPISGHTALYWYRQSLGQGLEFLIYFQGNSAPDKSGLPSDRFSAERTGGSVSTLTIQRTQQEDSAVYLCASSLGMGEQYFGPGTRLTVT.

The chain joins TRBV18 to TRBJ1-2, with D possibly TRBD1 on 5 matching bases. The germline V and J ends were trimmed by 3 bases and 7 bases, with 12 bases remaining between them. The CDR3 extends over 13 amino acids. Germline V CDR1 and CDR2: KGHSH, LQKENI. DNA for the CDR3: TGTGCCAGCTCACCTCGGGACCTGGGTGGCTACACCTTC. Protein: CASSPRDLGGYTF.

The V and J genes are TRBV18 and TRBJ1-2; 8 bases are shared with TRBD1. Germline assignment: CDR1 KGHSH and CDR2 LQKENI. The CDR3 is made up of 15 amino acids. The ends lost 2 bases at V and 3 bases at J; junction bases unmatched: 5. CDR3 nucleotide sequence: TGTGCCAGCTCACCAACACAGGGGGAATACTATGGCTACACCTTC. It codes for CASSPTQGEYYGYTF.

The chain employs TRBV14 and TRBJ2-3, with D perhaps TRBD1 or TRBD2 (5 bases each). This CDR3 comprises 14 residues. V was clipped by 5 bases and J by 2 bases, with 11 bases between them. Germline CDR1 reads SGHDN; CDR2 reads FVKESK. The CDR3 bases are TGTGCCAGCAGCACGGGGCGCCACACAGATACGCAGTATTTT. Encoded protein: CASSTGRHTDTQYF. Full variable domain (rest looked up from reference TRBV14 and TRBJ2-3): EAGVTQFPSHSVIEKGQTVTLRCDPISGHDNLYWYRRVMGKEIKFLLHFVKESKQDESGMPNNRFLAERTGGTYSTLKVQPAELEDSGVYFCASSTGRHTDTQYFGPGTRLTVL.

The chain links TRBV6-1 to TRBJ1-1; D not certain. Per the germline V gene, CDR1 is MNHNS and CDR2 is SASEGT. Trimming pared 0 bases from V and 6 bases from J, leaving 11 bases between. This CDR3 region has 14 residues. The CDR3 spells CASSEAAIQAEAFF. The CDR3 DNA reads as TGTGCCAGCAGTGAAGCGGCTATCCAGGCTGAAGCTTTCTTT.

The chain couples TRBV5-1 to TRBJ2-1; TRBD2 matches 9 bases. The CDR3 sequence is 15 residues long. V trimming: 5 bases; J trimming: 7 bases; junction bases outside the gene matches: 10. Germline loops: CDR1 SGHRS, CDR2 YFSETQ. The DNA for the CDR3 is TGCGCCAGCAGTTCAGAGCGGGGGGCGGAAAATGAGCAGTTCTTC. Its protein product is CASSSERGAENEQFF. Using reference TRBV5-1 and TRBJ2-1 for the parts outside the CDR3, the full variable domain is KAGVTQTPRYLIKTRGQQVTLSCSPISGHRSVSWYQQTPGQGLQFLFEYFSETQRNKGNFPGRFSGRQFSNSRSEMNVSTLELGDSALYLCASSSERGAENEQFFGPGTRLTVL.

This clone appeared a few times. The rearrangement uses TRBV4-2 and TRBJ2-5, with D perhaps assigned TRBD1 or TRBD2 (6 bases each). Trimming cost V 0 bases and J 5 bases, with 22 bases left between them. The CDR3 has 18 amino acids. The V gene's germline CDR1 is LGHNA and CDR2 YNFKEQ. CDR3 nucleotides: TGTGCCAGCAGCCAAGAGAGGGGGGTCGGGACACCCATGGAGACCCAGTACTTC. This sequence encodes CASSQERGVGTPMETQYF.